These 30 T cell receptor beta chains originate from one sample sequenced in a study of cytomegalovirus exposure and HLA in healthy donors. Assay used: immunoSEQ multiplex PCR; TCRdb lists only in-frame clones, some missing. The sample comprises approximately 82,000 clones, roughly 93% of which are singletons, and 0.65% to 0.7% rests with the top ten. Material for sequencing was PBMCs. These receptors were obtained from a man younger than 35 in good health and CMV-seronegative.

In this sample, this clone turned up once. This chain uses TRBV6-6 with TRBJ2-7, with D possibly being TRBD1 (5 bases). Between the trimmed V and J ends, which lost 2 bases and 0 bases, there was a span of 11 bases. The germline V gene has CDR1 MNHNY and CDR2 SVGAGI (reference sequence). The CDR3 is made up of 15 amino acids. The CDR3 nucleotides read TGTGCCAGCAGTTACGGTCCAGGGCACTCCTACGAGCAGTACTTC. Amino acids: CASSYGPGHSYEQYF.

The V call is TRBV5-1, the J call TRBJ1-1, with 8 bases fitting TRBD1. This CDR3 comprises 15 residues. Germline-derived CDR1 and CDR2 are SGHRS and YFSETQ. With 4 bases clipped from V and 6 bases from J, the junction kept 11 bases outside the gene matches. This CDR3 reads CASSKLDRVGPEAFF. DNA for the CDR3: TGCGCCAGCAGCAAACTGGACAGGGTAGGCCCTGAAGCTTTCTTT.

This rearrangement joins TRBV15 to TRBJ2-2; 11 positions agree with TRBD2. Looked up from germline, CDR1 is LNHNV and CDR2 is YYDKDF (reference sequence). The CDR3 is made up of 16 amino acids. After removal of 1 base from V and 4 bases from J, the junction contained 2 bases not matched to a gene. CDR3 DNA: TGTGCCACCAGCAGAGTGCTAGCGGGGGGCACCGGGGAGCTGTTTTTT. Its protein product is CATSRVLAGGTGELFF.

The chain carries TRBV5-6 and TRBJ2-7; TRBD1 matches 10 bases. The V segment lost 3 bases and the J segment 6 bases; nucleotides outside the gene matches: 6. In germline, CDR1 is SGHDT, CDR2 YYEEEE. CDR3 size: 14 residues. CDR3 in DNA: TGTGCCAGCAGCTCCGGGACAGGGGAAGTCGAGCAGTACTTC. This codes for CASSSGTGEVEQYF.

The chain joins TRBV29-1 to TRBJ1-1, with D tentatively TRBD1 (6 bases). V was pared by 5 bases and J by 6 bases, with 13 bases between. The CDR3 has 12 amino acids. CDR1 and CDR2 from the germline V gene are SQVTM and ANQGSEA. Written as DNA, the CDR3 is TGCAGCGTTAACAGGGTCGGAGCTGAAGCTTTCTTT. It yields the protein CSVNRVGAEAFF. Full variable domain (rest looked up from reference TRBV29-1 and TRBJ1-1): SAVISQKPSRDICQRGTSLTIQCQVDSQVTMMFWYRQQPGQSLTLIATANQGSEATYESGFVIDKFPISRPNLTFSTLTVSNMSPEDSSIYLCSVNRVGAEAFFGQGTRLTVV.

V is TRBV5-4 and J is TRBJ2-5, with a weak D call TRBD2 (5 bases). V dropped 2 bases and J dropped 2 bases, with 7 bases sitting between them. This CDR3 contains 13 residues. Germline V gene data show CDR1 as SGHNT and CDR2 as YYREEE (reference sequence). CDR3 sequence reads: CASSFGIQETQYF. In DNA, the CDR3 is TGTGCCAGCAGCTTCGGGATACAAGAGACCCAGTACTTC.

The chain uses TRBV14 and TRBJ1-2, with 11 bases that match TRBD1. Per the germline V gene, CDR1 is SGHDN and CDR2 is FVKESK. The CDR3 covers 17 residues. V lost 1 base to trimming and J lost 8 bases; unmatched junction nucleotides: 12. The CDR3 region has the DNA TGTGCCAGCAGCCAAGGGGTCGGACAGGGGGCCCCTCGGGGCTACACCTTC. Its protein is CASSQGVGQGAPRGYTF.

The chain combines TRBV23-1 with TRBJ1-4, with 9 bases fitting TRBD1. TRBV23-1 is designated an ORF whose function remains uncertain. The CDR3 length is 22 residues. V lost 2 bases and J lost 3; bases outside the gene matches: 22. CDR3 DNA sequence: TGCGCCAGCAGTCAAAGGGAGGACCGACGGAGACAGGGGGTTGGCTCTAATGAAAAACTGTTTTTT. Protein sequence: CASSQREDRRRQGVGSNEKLFF.

About this clone: Germline and junction disagree at one end, which may indicate a read error. This sequence joins TRBV7-2 and TRBJ2-5; 10 bases align to TRBD1. Germline V gives CDR1 SGHTA, CDR2 FQGNSA. The CDR3 is 13 amino acids. CDR3: CASSPGTGDPIHF. CDR3 nucleotide sequence: TGTGCCAGCAGCCCCGGGACAGGGGACCCAATCCACTTC.

This chain joins TRBV5-1 and TRBJ2-1; 7 bases fit TRBD1. The CDR3 consists of 14 residues. CDR1 is SGHRS, CDR2 YFSETQ, per germline. V shed 0 bases and J 4 bases; nucleotides not matched to a gene: 1. Here the CDR3 DNA reads TGCGCCAGCAGCTTGGGGGACAGATACAATGAGCAGTTCTTC. Translating gives CASSLGDRYNEQFF. The complete variable domain, with remaining parts taken from reference TRBV5-1 and TRBJ2-1, reads KAGVTQTPRYLIKTRGQQVTLSCSPISGHRSVSWYQQTPGQGLQFLFEYFSETQRNKGNFPGRFSGRQFSNSRSEMNVSTLELGDSALYLCASSLGDRYNEQFFGPGTRLTVL.

About this clone itself: The sample holds other DNA sequences that translate to the same CDR3. The CDR3 bases are TGCGCCAGCAGCTTAGTGGTAGCGGCAAGCACAGATACGCAGTATTTT. Protein sequence: CASSLVVAASTDTQYF. This chain uses TRBV5-1 with TRBJ2-3; D might be TRBD2 (6 bases). There are 16 residues in the CDR3. Germline V lookup: CDR1 SGHRS, CDR2 YFSETQ. The V gene lost 2 bases and the J gene lost 0 bases, with 13 bases spanning the gap.

The genes are TRBV28 and TRBJ1-5; D may be TRBD1 (6 bases). The CDR3 covers 16 residues. Trimming removed 6 bases from V and 0 bases from J, with 15 bases in between. The germline CDR1 and CDR2 sequences are MDHEN and SYDVKM. CDR3 DNA: TGTGCCAGCAGCCCACAGGGATTGGGTAGCAATCAGCCCCAGCATTTT. Translated: CASSPQGLGSNQPQHF.

This rearrangement joins TRBV2 to TRBJ1-2; tentatively, D is TRBD1 (6 bases). Germline V gene lookup returns CDR1 SNHLY and CDR2 FYNNEI. V lost 11 bases and J 5 bases, leaving 15 bases between the germline ends. The CDR3 covers 12 residues. The DNA of the CDR3 is TGTGCCGGGGGGGCAGGGGATTATGGCTACACCTTC. It specifies CAGGAGDYGYTF.

The chain links TRBV12-5 to TRBJ2-1, with 13 bases identical to TRBD2. Trimming at V came to 6 bases and at J to 4 bases, leaving 3 bases not matched to a gene. The length of the CDR3 is 15 residues. Germline-derived CDR1 and CDR2 are LGHNT and FRNRAP. This chain's CDR3 is CASGLLAGGYNEQFF. CDR3 coding DNA: TGTGCTAGTGGCCTACTAGCGGGGGGGTACAATGAGCAGTTCTTC. The variable domain in full, completed from reference TRBV12-5 and TRBJ2-1, reads DARVTQTPRHKVTEMGQEVTMRCQPILGHNTVFWYRQTMMQGLELLAYFRNRAPLDDSGMPKDRFSAEMPDATLATLKIQPSEPRDSAVYFCASGLLAGGYNEQFFGPGTRLTVL.

The chain carries TRBV2 and TRBJ2-1; no clear D gene. Trimming removed 6 bases from V and 7 bases from J, with 10 bases in between. CDR1 and CDR2 from the germline V gene are SNHLY and FYNNEI. The CDR3 spans 12 residues. The DNA for the CDR3 is TGTGCCAGCAGCGCCTCTAGGAATGAGCAGTTCTTC. It yields the protein CASSASRNEQFF.

This rearrangement joins TRBV5-1 to TRBJ1-2; 8 positions agree with TRBD1. J lost 0 bases, V lost 4 bases, and 11 bases had no gene match. The length of the CDR3 is 17 residues. Germline assignment: CDR1 SGHRS and CDR2 YFSETQ. The CDR3 region has the DNA TGCGCCAGCAGCCACGGACAGGGAGGCCCTGCTAACTATGGCTACACCTTC. Encoded protein: CASSHGQGGPANYGYTF.

The chain has TRBV29-1 and TRBJ2-3, with 8 bases identical to TRBD1. Germline CDR1 SQVTM, CDR2 ANQGSEA. This CDR3 spans 11 amino acids. Losses at the gene ends were 6 bases for V and 14 bases for J; bases not matched to a gene: 10. The CDR3 sequence: CSVTDRAEGYF. CDR3 nucleotides: TGCAGCGTGACGGACAGGGCAGAGGGGTATTTT.

Written as DNA, the CDR3 is TGTGCCAGCAGCCTCAGACAAAGGAACACTGAAGCTTTCTTT. Translation: CASSLRQRNTEAFF. V and J are TRBV13 and TRBJ1-1; the D is unclear. CDR3 length: 14 residues. Germline lookup yields CDR1 PRHDT and CDR2 FYEKMQ (reference sequence). Trimming took off 5 bases at V and 1 base at J, with 11 bases between the two ends.

The J gene is TRBJ2-1, the V gene TRBV19, with 10 positions matching TRBD2. After removal of 5 bases from V and 5 bases from J, the junction contained 6 bases not matched to a gene. The V gene's germline CDR1 is LNHDA and CDR2 SQIVND (reference sequence). This CDR3 has 15 residues. CDR3 protein: CASSQQRGGHNEQFF. The CDR3 DNA sequence: TGTGCCAGTAGTCAACAGCGGGGGGGCCACAATGAGCAGTTCTTC.

The V call is TRBV10-3, the J call TRBJ2-5; 7 bases are shared with TRBD1. The CDR3 consists of 18 residues. Germline lookup yields CDR1 ENHRY and CDR2 SYGVKD. The trim removed 6 bases at V and 5 bases at J, leaving 21 bases unmatched. The CDR3 is CAISGAYGGTAREETQYF. The CDR3 DNA reads as TGTGCCATCAGCGGAGCTTACGGTGGGACAGCAAGAGAGGAGACCCAGTACTTC.

The chain is built from TRBV27 and TRBJ1-5; the D is unclear. Germline V gives CDR1 MNHEY, CDR2 SMNVEV (reference sequence). The CDR3 is made up of 15 amino acids. V was shortened by 2 bases and J by 5 bases, with 13 bases between the two germline ends. The CDR3, as DNA: TGTGCCAGCAGTTTAAGAGGAATCGCCTATCAGCCCCAGCATTTT. This codes for CASSLRGIAYQPQHF.

This sequence joins TRBV4-1 and TRBJ1-2; the D gene is possibly TRBD1 (5 bases). The germline V and J ends were trimmed by 0 bases and 0 bases, with 11 bases remaining between them. Germline lookup yields CDR1 MGHRA and CDR2 YSYEKL. This CDR3 spans 16 amino acids. For the CDR3, the DNA is TGCGCCAGCAGCCAAGACGATTGGGGGGCTAACTATGGCTACACCTTC. This encodes CASSQDDWGANYGYTF.

The CDR3 loop reads CASSQPPGGWGTEAFF. Here the CDR3 DNA reads TGCGCCAGCAGCCAGCCTCCCGGGGGGTGGGGCACTGAAGCTTTCTTT. The V call is TRBV4-1, the J call TRBJ1-1, with D perhaps matching TRBD1 (5 bases). The CDR3 consists of 16 residues. Germline CDR1 MGHRA, CDR2 YSYEKL. Trimming removed 3 bases from V and 4 bases from J, with 18 bases in between.

V and J are TRBV19 and TRBJ2-7; 8 nucleotides agree with TRBD2. V gave up 4 bases and J gave up 0 bases; unmatched junction bases: 20. CDR1 is LNHDA, CDR2 SQIVND, per germline (reference sequence). The CDR3 is 20 residues long. The CDR3 nucleotides are TGTGCCAGTAGTAACCCCCTTGGGCGGGAGGATCCAGCGAGCTCCTACGAGCAGTACTTC. Residues: CASSNPLGREDPASSYEQYF.

This clone was counted a single time. The chain couples TRBV10-3 to TRBJ2-7; 11 bases match TRBD1. After removal of 3 bases from V and 2 bases from J, the junction contained 6 bases not matched to a gene. The CDR3 totals 16 residues. Germline CDR1 is ENHRY and CDR2 is SYGVKD. The CDR3 sequence: CAISDNKGQGAYEQYF. The CDR3 DNA reads as TGTGCCATCAGTGACAACAAGGGACAGGGGGCCTACGAGCAGTACTTC.

V and J are TRBV10-3 and TRBJ2-5; tentatively, D is TRBD2 (6 bases). V lost 6 bases, J lost 4 bases, and 18 bases lay in between. Germline assignment: CDR1 ENHRY and CDR2 SYGVKD. The length of the CDR3 is 15 residues. The CDR3 spells CAISPRGGDGETQYF. The DNA of the CDR3 is TGTGCCATCAGCCCTCGTGGCGGGGACGGAGAGACCCAGTACTTC.

The V and J genes are TRBV6-1 and TRBJ2-1, with D perhaps TRBD2 (5 bases). The CDR3 is 15 residues long. V was cut by 11 bases and J by 6 bases, with 23 bases left in between. The germline V gene encodes CDR1 MNHNS and CDR2 SASEGT. The CDR3 DNA reads TGTGCCGGGAATCTGAGAGGTGCGGGCGGCAATGAGCAGTTCTTC. Translated, it gives CAGNLRGAGGNEQFF.

In DNA form, the CDR3 reads TGTGCCACCAGCAGTGATCCGGGGGGGCAAGAGACCCAGTACTTC. Amino acid sequence: CATSSDPGGQETQYF. The V call is TRBV15, the J call TRBJ2-5; TRBD2 agrees at 8 bases. Germline V lookup: CDR1 LNHNV, CDR2 YYDKDF (reference sequence). There are 15 residues in the CDR3. Trimming cost V 3 bases and J 2 bases; bases outside gene matches: 5.

The chain recombines TRBV6-5 with TRBJ2-3; the match to TRBD2 covers 14 bases. The J segment lost 5 bases and the V segment lost 2 bases, leaving 3 bases of the junction unmatched. Germline CDR1 reads MNHEY; CDR2 reads SVGAGI. CDR3 length: 16 residues. CDR3 DNA: TGTGCCAGCAGTTACGGGGGACTAGCGGGAGTAGATACGCAGTATTTT. This encodes CASSYGGLAGVDTQYF.

The chain links TRBV2 to TRBJ2-7; the D gene is possibly TRBD1 (6 bases). Trimming took 8 bases from V and 6 from J, leaving 17 bases between them. The CDR3 runs 13 residues. From germline, CDR1 is SNHLY and CDR2 FYNNEI. CDR3 amino acids: CASSRQDPPEQYF. CDR3 coding DNA: TGTGCCAGCTCCAGACAGGATCCTCCCGAGCAGTACTTC.